The 28 T cell receptor beta chains given below trace back to one sample, sequenced in a study of siplizumab effects on memory and regulatory T cells. The method was immunoSEQ multiplex PCR; TCRdb's version includes in-frame clones alone and lacks a portion of them. The sample includes some 120,000 clones, approximately 94% of them seen just once. What was sequenced was non-Treg CD4+ T cells sorted from blood. The receptors were gathered from a human donor in good health.

The rearrangement joins TRBV29-1 to TRBJ1-2; D unclear. This CDR3 has 10 amino acids. Trimming pared 7 bases from V and 6 bases from J, leaving 9 bases between. The germline CDR1 and CDR2 sequences are SQVTM and ANQGSEA. The CDR3: CSAGVHGYTF. CDR3 nucleotides: TGCAGCGCCGGGGTTCATGGCTACACCTTC.

This rearrangement joins TRBV7-2 to TRBJ2-7; D is unclear. This CDR3 contains 14 residues. The germline V gene encodes CDR1 SGHTA and CDR2 FQGNSA. Between the trimmed V and J ends, which lost 1 base and 0 bases, there was a span of 7 bases. The CDR3 DNA follows: TGTGCCAGCAGCTTAGTGCAAAGCTCCTACGAGCAGTACTTC. It is translated as CASSLVQSSYEQYF.

The gene calls are TRBV5-4 and TRBJ2-5; no firm D call. The V gene lost 1 base and the J gene lost 0 bases, with 7 bases spanning the gap. Germline V gene lookup returns CDR1 SGHNT and CDR2 YYREEE (reference sequence). This CDR3 has 14 residues. In nucleotides, the CDR3 is TGTGCCAGCAGCTTGATACAGTACCAAGAGACCCAGTACTTC. Protein: CASSLIQYQETQYF.

This chain joins TRBV18 and TRBJ2-5, with D perhaps TRBD1 (6 bases). The V and J ends lost 0 bases and 3 bases respectively, with 8 bases between them. Looked up from germline, CDR1 is KGHSH and CDR2 is LQKENI. This CDR3 has 14 residues. DNA for the CDR3: TGTGCCAGCTCACCACCGTGGACAGAAGAGACCCAGTACTTC. It codes for CASSPPWTEETQYF.

V is TRBV7-8 and J is TRBJ1-2; D is uncertain. Trimming left V 5 bases short and J 6 bases short, with 13 bases between. This CDR3 comprises 13 residues. The germline V gene encodes CDR1 SGHVS and CDR2 FQNEAQ. As DNA, the CDR3 is TGTGCCAGCAGCAGTTCGGGAGATGATGGCTACACCTTC. This gives the protein CASSSSGDDGYTF. The full variable domain, rest sourced from reference TRBV7-8 and TRBJ1-2, is GAGVSQSPRYKVAKRGQDVALRCDPISGHVSLFWYQQALGQGPEFLTYFQNEAQLDKSGLPSDRFFAERPEGSVSTLKIQRTQQEDSAVYLCASSSSGDDGYTFGSGTRLTVV.

Here the CDR3 DNA reads TGCGCCAGCAGCCAAGTAGGGGTTTCCCTGGGAAACACCATATATTTT. It specifies CASSQVGVSLGNTIYF. V is TRBV4-1 and J is TRBJ1-3; D might be TRBD1 (5 bases). Trimming removed 1 base from V and 4 bases from J, with 14 bases in between. This CDR3 has 16 amino acids. Germline V gene lookup returns CDR1 MGHRA and CDR2 YSYEKL.

V usage is TRBV7-2 and J usage is TRBJ2-7; D is unresolved. Germline lookup yields CDR1 SGHTA and CDR2 FQGNSA. CDR3 length equals 14 residues. V lost 2 bases to trimming and J lost 0 bases, with 8 bases between them. The CDR3, as DNA: TGTGCCAGCAGCTTAACGGTGTTCTCCTACGAGCAGTACTTC. It is translated as CASSLTVFSYEQYF.

The chain couples TRBV2 to TRBJ2-3, with 8 bases identical to TRBD2. V lost 3 bases to trimming and J lost 7 bases; unmatched junction nucleotides: 9. Germline values: CDR1 SNHLY, CDR2 FYNNEI. The CDR3 spans 15 residues. The CDR3 is CASSDLGLGVYTQYF. CDR3 nucleotides: TGTGCCAGCAGTGATCTGGGACTAGGCGTCTATACGCAGTATTTT.

Note on this clone: This CDR3 is also generated by other DNA sequences in the sample. The chain combines TRBV10-3 with TRBJ2-3; the match to TRBD1 covers 8 bases. V dropped 4 bases and J dropped 2; count of bases not matched to a gene: 5. Germline CDR1 is ENHRY and CDR2 is SYGVKD. The length of the CDR3 is 15 residues. This chain's CDR3 is CAISVGQGATDTQYF. The DNA of the CDR3 is TGTGCCATCAGTGTCGGACAGGGAGCCACAGATACGCAGTATTTT.

This chain uses TRBV2 with TRBJ1-2; D is unclear. The CDR3 loop spans 14 amino acids. In germline, CDR1 is SNHLY, CDR2 FYNNEI. V shed 2 bases and J shed 4 bases, with 11 bases lying between them. This CDR3 reads CASSESWAGYGYTF. CDR3 DNA: TGTGCCAGCAGTGAATCGTGGGCAGGCTATGGCTACACCTTC. The full variable domain, its missing parts supplied by reference TRBV2 and TRBJ1-2, is EPEVTQTPSHQVTQMGQEVILRCVPISNHLYFYWYRQILGQKVEFLVSFYNNEISEKSEIFDDQFSVERPDGSNFTLKIRSTKLEDSAMYFCASSESWAGYGYTFGSGTRLTVV.

This clone was counted between two and nine times. This same CDR3 is encoded by further DNA sequences in the sample. The chain joins TRBV29-1 to TRBJ1-1; the D gene is possibly TRBD1 (5 bases). Germline CDR1 reads SQVTM; CDR2 reads ANQGSEA. V gave up 6 bases and J gave up 6 bases, with 11 bases separating them. This CDR3 is built from 11 residues. This chain's CDR3 is CSVARGPEAFF. CDR3 DNA: TGCAGCGTGGCGAGGGGCCCTGAAGCTTTCTTT.

The chain couples TRBV15 to TRBJ1-4; the D gene is possibly TRBD1 (5 bases). The CDR3 is 15 amino acids. V was pared by 0 bases and J by 3 bases, with 8 bases between. Germline CDR1 is LNHNV and CDR2 is YYDKDF (reference sequence). The chain's CDR3 is CATSRDDRSNEKLFF. The CDR3 nucleotides read TGTGCCACCAGCAGAGATGACAGATCTAATGAAAAACTGTTTTTT.

V and J are TRBV2 and TRBJ1-1; the D is unclear. Trimming cost V 7 bases and J 7 bases, with 19 bases left between them. The CDR3 runs 14 residues. From germline, CDR1 is SNHLY and CDR2 FYNNEI. This CDR3 reads CASIPRAWLGEAFF. As DNA, the CDR3 is TGTGCCAGCATTCCGAGGGCATGGCTTGGTGAAGCTTTCTTT.

The chain recombines TRBV18 with TRBJ1-2; unclear D gene. The V and J ends lost 4 bases and 4 bases respectively, with 16 bases between them. The germline V gene encodes CDR1 KGHSH and CDR2 LQKENI. The CDR3 loop spans 15 amino acids. The CDR3: CASSQGSSGTYGYTF. CDR3 coding DNA: TGTGCCAGCTCACAAGGCTCGAGCGGTACCTATGGCTACACCTTC.

This clone was observed a few times. The gene calls are TRBV7-9 and TRBJ1-1; no definite D call. Germline-derived CDR1 and CDR2 are SEHNR and FQNEAQ (reference sequence). This CDR3 spans 13 amino acids. The V end lost 3 bases, the J end lost 6 bases, and 11 bases lay between the germline ends. The CDR3 DNA reads TGTGCCAGCAGCTTTTATTCGGTGTCTGAAGCTTTCTTT. Its translation: CASSFYSVSEAFF.

The chain recombines TRBV4-1 with TRBJ2-1, with TRBD2 matching over 14 bases. CDR1 and CDR2 from the germline V gene are MGHRA and YSYEKL. The CDR3 contains 16 residues. Trimming took 3 bases from V and 8 from J; bases not matched to a gene: 6. CDR3 loop: CASSHGLAGGRDEQFF. The CDR3 DNA is TGCGCCAGCAGCCACGGACTAGCGGGAGGTCGGGATGAGCAGTTCTTC.

The CDR3 protein is CASSQRTGQETQYF. The CDR3 DNA reads TGTGCCAGCAGCCAACGGACAGGGCAAGAGACCCAGTACTTC. The chain couples TRBV5-4 to TRBJ2-5; 8 bases are shared with TRBD1. J was trimmed by 2 bases and V by 4 bases; bases with no gene match: 4. This CDR3 region has 14 residues. Germline lookup yields CDR1 SGHNT and CDR2 YYREEE (reference sequence).

This clone was found once. The V and J genes are TRBV5-8 and TRBJ2-3; possible D gene TRBD1, 6 bases. There are 17 residues in the CDR3. Germline loops: CDR1 SGHTS, CDR2 YDEGEE. V shed 6 bases and J shed 6 bases, with 26 bases lying between them. This CDR3 reads CASNSFRDTTLPDTQYF. As DNA, the CDR3 is TGTGCCAGCAACTCCTTCCGGGACACCACGTTGCCGGATACGCAGTATTTT.

The rearrangement joins TRBV5-4 to TRBJ2-3; D might be TRBD2 (7 bases). The CDR3 loop spans 15 amino acids. Trimming took 5 bases from V and 4 from J, leaving 17 bases between them. In germline, CDR1 is SGHNT, CDR2 YYREEE (reference sequence). CDR3 nucleotides: TGTGCCAGCAGTTCACGACTAGGGGGGGCAGATACGCAGTATTTT. Translating it yields CASSSRLGGADTQYF.

The chain couples TRBV5-4 to TRBJ2-7; the match to TRBD2 covers 13 bases. Looked up from germline, CDR1 is SGHNT and CDR2 is YYREEE (reference sequence). V lost 7 bases, J lost 3 bases, and 7 bases stayed unmatched. This CDR3 comprises 15 residues. The CDR3 here is CASSPGTSGVYEQYF. The CDR3 coding sequence is TGTGCCAGCTCCCCGGGGACTAGCGGGGTCTACGAGCAGTACTTC.

The chain carries TRBV5-4 and TRBJ2-7; TRBD1 matches at 7 bases. V gave up 2 bases and J gave up 6 bases; unmatched junction bases: 8. Germline lookup yields CDR1 SGHNT and CDR2 YYREEE (reference sequence). CDR3 size: 14 residues. As DNA, the CDR3 is TGTGCCAGCAGCTTCTACGAGGGGGCCGGCGAGCAGTACTTC. It specifies CASSFYEGAGEQYF.

This clone occurred once. This rearrangement joins TRBV18 to TRBJ2-3, with a weak D call TRBD2 (5 bases). V dropped 3 bases and J dropped 1 base, with 8 bases sitting between them. The length of the CDR3 is 14 residues. Germline V gene sequence: CDR1 KGHSH, CDR2 LQKENI. In DNA, the CDR3 is TGTGCCAGCTCACCGTCGAGGGGCACAGATACGCAGTATTTT. Protein product: CASSPSRGTDTQYF. The variable domain in full, with the rest retrieved from reference TRBV18 and TRBJ2-3, is NAGVMQNPRHLVRRRGQEARLRCSPMKGHSHVYWYRQLPEEGLKFMVYLQKENIIDESGMPKERFSAEFPKEGPSILRIQQVVRGDSAAYFCASSPSRGTDTQYFGPGTRLTVL.

The chain carries TRBV2 and TRBJ2-7, with TRBD2 matching 13 bases. This CDR3 comprises 15 residues. Germline V gives CDR1 SNHLY, CDR2 FYNNEI. V was clipped by 6 bases and J by 3 bases; unmatched bases: 5. CDR3 coding DNA: TGTGCCAGCAGCGCGGGACTAGCGGGAATCTACGAGCAGTACTTC. Protein sequence: CASSAGLAGIYEQYF.

This chain joins TRBV5-1 and TRBJ2-3; D may be TRBD1 (6 bases). The CDR3 loop spans 13 amino acids. Trimming removed 3 bases from V and 4 bases from J, with 9 bases in between. Germline V gene lookup returns CDR1 SGHRS and CDR2 YFSETQ. The CDR3 loop reads CASSWTDPDTQYF. For the CDR3, the DNA is TGCGCCAGCAGCTGGACAGATCCAGATACGCAGTATTTT.

The J gene is TRBJ1-2, the V gene TRBV6-1; TRBD1 matches 8 bases. The CDR3 has 17 amino acids. The V segment lost 4 bases and the J segment 0 bases; nucleotides outside the gene matches: 10. Germline V gene data show CDR1 as MNHNS and CDR2 as SASEGT. The CDR3 nucleotides read TGTGCCAGCAGTGTTCAGCAGGGGGCTCGAGCTAACTATGGCTACACCTTC. Translating gives CASSVQQGARANYGYTF.

For this clone: Different DNA sequences within this sample yield the same CDR3. The chain has TRBV18 and TRBJ1-2; D gene ambiguous. V lost 3 bases and J 2 bases, leaving 7 bases between the germline ends. The CDR3 runs 13 residues. The germline CDR1 and CDR2 sequences are KGHSH and LQKENI. The CDR3 spells CASSPRENYGYTF. CDR3 DNA: TGTGCCAGCTCACCCCGGGAAAACTATGGCTACACCTTC.

The chain uses TRBV5-4 and TRBJ1-3; D gene ambiguous. Germline CDR1 and CDR2: SGHNT and YYREEE (reference sequence). V lost 2 bases and J lost 1, with 7 bases in between. CDR3 size: 14 residues. The CDR3 bases are TGTGCCAGCAGCTTTGACCCATCTGGAAACACCATATATTTT. Amino acids: CASSFDPSGNTIYF. The complete variable domain, with remaining parts taken from reference TRBV5-4 and TRBJ1-3, reads ETGVTQSPTHLIKTRGQQVTLRCSSQSGHNTVSWYQQALGQGPQFIFQYYREEENGRGNFPPRFSGLQFPNYSSELNVNALELDDSALYLCASSFDPSGNTIYFGEGSWLTVV.

CDR3 nucleotides: TGTGCCAGCAGCCAAGGAGGGCTTGAAGCTTTCTTT. This gives the protein CASSQGGLEAFF. This sequence joins TRBV14 and TRBJ1-1; unclear D gene. This CDR3 comprises 12 residues. Germline values: CDR1 SGHDN, CDR2 FVKESK. V was cut by 1 base and J by 7 bases, with 7 bases left in between.